This TCR beta chain was documented in a study of T cells after yellow fever vaccination. Notes on the study in general: Bulk-population clonotypes that are abundant could appear as contaminants in FACS-sorted repertoires.

Template-switching 5'RACE yielded the TCR cDNA; a universal primer site and UMIs were added in the process. Each CDR3 protein gets one entry after TCRdb re-called the 5' RACE reads with MiXCR. This sample has about 320,000 distinct CDR3 sequences, with over 3.5% found just once. This CDR3 spans 15 amino acids. Germline V gene sequence: CDR1 MNHEY, CDR2 SVGEGT. The trim removed 6 bases at V and 0 bases at J, leaving 7 bases unmatched. This clonotype was seen more than once but under ten times. Its antigen is undetermined. The sequencing used PBMCs, collected 15 days after the yellow fever booster vaccination. The chain joins TRBV6-2 or TRBV6-3 to TRBJ1-2, with 7 bases identical to TRBD1. This receptor was taken from a young man who received the YFV17D yellow fever vaccine. The CDR3 sequence: CASRPGQAPNYGYTF. In nucleotides, the CDR3 is TGTGCCAGCAGGCCAGGACAGGCTCCTAACTATGGCTACACCTTC.